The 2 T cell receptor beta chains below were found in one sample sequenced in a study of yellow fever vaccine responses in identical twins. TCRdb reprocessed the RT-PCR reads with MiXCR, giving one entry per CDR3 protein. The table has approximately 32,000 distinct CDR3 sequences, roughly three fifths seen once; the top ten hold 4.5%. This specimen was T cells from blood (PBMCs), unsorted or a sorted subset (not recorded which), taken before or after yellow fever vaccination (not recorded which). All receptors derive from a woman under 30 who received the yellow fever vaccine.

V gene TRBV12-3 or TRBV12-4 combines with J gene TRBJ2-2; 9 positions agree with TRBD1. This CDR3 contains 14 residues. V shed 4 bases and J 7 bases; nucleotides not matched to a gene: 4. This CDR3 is CASSSYRGLGELFF. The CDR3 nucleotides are TGTGCCAGCAGTTCGTACAGGGGGCTCGGGGAGCTGTTTTTT.

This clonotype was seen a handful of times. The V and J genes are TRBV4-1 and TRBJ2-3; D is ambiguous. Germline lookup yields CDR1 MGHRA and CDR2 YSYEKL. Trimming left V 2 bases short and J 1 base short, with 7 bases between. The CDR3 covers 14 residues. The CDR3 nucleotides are TGCGCCAGCAGCCAACCGACACGCACAGATACGCAGTATTTT. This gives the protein CASSQPTRTDTQYF.